What follows are 23 T cell receptor beta chains derived from one specimen sequenced in a study of PD-1 blockade in classical Hodgkin lymphoma. Each patient experienced a relapse that followed autologous stem cell transplantation, and brentuximab vedotin exposure varied. Data came from immunoSEQ multiplex PCR; TCRdb stores just in-frame clones and leaves some out. The sample includes nearly 55,000 clones, over 70% of them seen just once. Sequencing was performed on peripheral blood mononuclear cells (PBMCs), taken at baseline. These receptors were taken from a human donor with classical Hodgkin lymphoma.

This sequence joins TRBV30 and TRBJ2-5; D might be TRBD2 (5 bases). Trimming stripped 0 bases from V and 5 bases from J, with 16 bases between. Germline CDR1 and CDR2: GTSNPN and SVGIG (reference sequence). This CDR3 contains 15 residues. The DNA for the CDR3 is TGTGCCTGGAGTGTACCGGGTTCCTCGGGGGAGACCCAGTACTTC. This sequence encodes CAWSVPGSSGETQYF.

The V call is TRBV5-1, the J call TRBJ2-3; D assignment may be TRBD1 or TRBD2 (5 bases each). The germline CDR1 and CDR2 sequences are SGHRS and YFSETQ. This CDR3 comprises 14 residues. V lost 4 bases and J 5 bases, leaving 14 bases between the germline ends. CDR3 sequence: CASSRDGEQDTQYF. In nucleotides, the CDR3 is TGCGCCAGCAGCCGGGACGGGGAACAAGATACGCAGTATTTT.

The CDR3 loop reads CASSVTSGTIDTGELFF. CDR3 in DNA: TGTGCCAGCAGCGTAACTAGCGGGACAATCGACACCGGGGAGCTGTTTTTT. This chain connects TRBV9 to TRBJ2-2, with 10 nucleotides matching TRBD2. The V segment lost 1 base and the J segment 3 bases; nucleotides outside the gene matches: 6. Germline V gene lookup returns CDR1 SGDLS and CDR2 YYNGEE. This CDR3 comprises 17 residues.

This chain joins TRBV7-2 and TRBJ2-2; 9 positions match TRBD1. Germline CDR1 and CDR2: SGHTA and FQGNSA. There are 15 residues in the CDR3. The V segment lost 1 base and the J segment 3 bases; nucleotides outside the gene matches: 0. CDR3 nucleotides: TGTGCCAGCAGCTTAGGACAGGGGGACACCGGGGAGCTGTTTTTT. As protein: CASSLGQGDTGELFF.

The chain recombines TRBV13 with TRBJ2-2; D possibly corresponds to TRBD2 (5 bases). Trimming removed 3 bases from V and 5 bases from J, with 13 bases in between. This CDR3 is built from 15 residues. Germline V gives CDR1 PRHDT, CDR2 FYEKMQ (reference sequence). Written as DNA, the CDR3 is TGTGCCAGCAGCTTCGGCGGGCCACTGACCGGGGAGCTGTTTTTT. Amino acid sequence: CASSFGGPLTGELFF. Looking up the rest from reference TRBV13 and TRBJ2-2 gives the full variable domain: AAGVIQSPRHLIKEKRETATLKCYPIPRHDTVYWYQQGPGQDPQFLISFYEKMQSDKGSIPDRFSAQQFSDYHSELNMSSLELGDSALYFCASSFGGPLTGELFFGEGSRLTVL.

The chain combines TRBV13 with TRBJ1-1; D is perhaps TRBD1 (6 bases). This CDR3 contains 15 residues. Germline V gene data show CDR1 as PRHDT and CDR2 as FYEKMQ (reference sequence). Trimming removed 1 base from V and 3 bases from J, with 12 bases in between. CDR3 amino acids: CASSLANREDTEAFF. CDR3 coding DNA: TGTGCCAGCAGCTTAGCCAACAGGGAAGACACTGAAGCTTTCTTT.

The rearrangement links TRBV29-1 to TRBJ1-2; 8 positions agree with TRBD1. This CDR3 has 14 residues. V lost 4 bases to trimming and J lost 2 bases; unmatched junction nucleotides: 6. Germline values: CDR1 SQVTM, CDR2 ANQGSEA. CDR3 loop: CSVGVDRGNYGYTF. The CDR3 DNA sequence: TGCAGCGTTGGAGTCGACAGGGGAAACTATGGCTACACCTTC.

V and J are TRBV25-1 and TRBJ2-2, with 9 nucleotides matching TRBD2. Germline V gene data show CDR1 as MGHDK and CDR2 as SYGVNS. The junction had 14 bases not matched to a gene; V was cut back by 2 bases and J by 7 bases. The CDR3 is 18 amino acids. Here the CDR3 reads CASSELTGIAGDDGELFF. Written as DNA, the CDR3 is TGTGCCAGCAGTGAACTGACGGGGATAGCGGGAGATGACGGGGAGCTGTTTTTT.

The sample holds a few counts of this clone. This sequence joins TRBV21-1 and TRBJ2-7; the tabulated D call, TRBD1, remains unverified against the DNA. TRBV21-1 is listed as a pseudogene. This CDR3 is 17 amino acids long. The CDR3 coding sequence is TGTGCCAGCAGCTCCCAAGGGGCAGGAGATAGGTCCTACGAGCAGTACGTC. Residues: CASSSQGAGDRSYEQYV.

The CDR3 bases are TGTGCCAGCAGTGAACCCGCCGGGGGGGATTCCTACAATGAGCAGTTCTTC. This codes for CASSEPAGGDSYNEQFF. The rearrangement links TRBV6-1 to TRBJ2-1; 8 bases line up with TRBD2. This CDR3 comprises 17 residues. Germline V CDR1 and CDR2: MNHNS, SASEGT. Trimming at V came to 2 bases and at J to 1 base, leaving 7 bases not matched to a gene.

The chain has TRBV14 and TRBJ2-7, with 9 nucleotides matching TRBD1. This CDR3 comprises 16 residues. CDR1 is SGHDN, CDR2 FVKESK, per germline. Unmatched junction bases numbered 5, after V lost 2 bases and J lost 0 bases. Here the CDR3 reads CASSQPGQGNSYEQYF. The CDR3 coding sequence is TGTGCCAGCAGCCAACCGGGACAGGGAAACTCCTACGAGCAGTACTTC.

This sequence joins TRBV4-1 and TRBJ1-3; D is undetermined. Trimming stripped 3 bases from V and 2 bases from J, with 5 bases between. Germline loops: CDR1 MGHRA, CDR2 YSYEKL. This CDR3 region has 13 residues. CDR3 DNA sequence: TGCGCCAGCAGCCAGTTGGCTGGAAACACCATATATTTT. This encodes CASSQLAGNTIYF.

This clone is judged medium-sized. V and J are TRBV7-8 and TRBJ2-5; possibly TRBD1 for D (5 bases). Germline CDR1 SGHVS, CDR2 FQNEAQ. The CDR3 consists of 15 residues. Trimming shortened V by 0 bases and J by 2 bases, and 10 bases separated the two germline ends. CDR3 in DNA: TGTGCCAGCAGCTTAGCCCCAGGGTGGCAAGAGACCCAGTACTTC. It yields the protein CASSLAPGWQETQYF.

The sample holds one count of this clone. This chain uses TRBV19 with TRBJ1-1; D unresolved. Germline CDR1 and CDR2: LNHDA and SQIVND (reference sequence). CDR3 size: 12 residues. Trimming stripped 5 bases from V and 4 bases from J, with 8 bases between. CDR3 protein: CASSRHGTEAFF. The CDR3 DNA sequence: TGTGCCAGTAGTCGACACGGCACTGAAGCTTTCTTT. The full variable domain, its missing parts supplied by reference TRBV19 and TRBJ1-1, is DGGITQSPKYLFRKEGQNVTLSCEQNLNHDAMYWYRQDPGQGLRLIYYSQIVNDFQKGDIAEGYSVSREKKESFPLTVTSAQKNPTAFYLCASSRHGTEAFFGQGTRLTVV.

The rearrangement joins TRBV5-4 to TRBJ2-5, with 7 bases fitting TRBD1. Germline CDR1 SGHNT, CDR2 YYREEE (reference sequence). The CDR3 covers 13 residues. J lost 5 bases, V lost 7 bases, and 8 bases had no gene match. This CDR3 reads CASLQGYGETQYF. CDR3 sequence (DNA): TGTGCCAGCCTACAGGGGTATGGCGAGACCCAGTACTTC. Looking up the rest from reference TRBV5-4 and TRBJ2-5 gives the full variable domain: ETGVTQSPTHLIKTRGQQVTLRCSSQSGHNTVSWYQQALGQGPQFIFQYYREEENGRGNFPPRFSGLQFPNYSSELNVNALELDDSALYLCASLQGYGETQYFGPGTRLLVL.

J is TRBJ1-2 and V is TRBV19, with D possibly being TRBD1 (5 bases). The CDR3 is made up of 16 amino acids. V was cut by 2 bases and J by 1 base, with 14 bases left in between. Germline V gives CDR1 LNHDA, CDR2 SQIVND (reference sequence). CDR3 region: CASSIILRGINYGYTF. CDR3 bases: TGTGCCAGTAGTATAATTTTGAGGGGAATTAACTATGGCTACACCTTC.

The chain carries TRBV18 and TRBJ1-5; 10 bases are a match to TRBD1. In germline, CDR1 is KGHSH, CDR2 LQKENI. This CDR3 is 15 amino acids long. Germline trimming cut 6 bases from V and 5 bases from J; bases unmatched to any gene: 7. CDR3 in DNA: TGTGCCAGCTCGGGCGGGACAGGGGCAGATCAGCCCCAGCATTTT. It encodes CASSGGTGADQPQHF.

The chain uses TRBV19 and TRBJ2-7; possible D gene TRBD2, 6 bases. V dropped 3 bases and J dropped 6 bases, with 15 bases sitting between them. The CDR3 totals 14 residues. Germline CDR1 and CDR2: LNHDA and SQIVND (reference sequence). The CDR3 sequence is CASSMNPGDGEQYV. The CDR3 nucleotides read TGTGCCAGTAGTATGAATCCGGGGGACGGCGAGCAGTACGTC.

This chain joins TRBV4-3 and TRBJ2-1, with TRBD2 matching 7 bases. The CDR3 length is 13 residues. Germline lookup yields CDR1 LGHNA and CDR2 YSLEER. With 4 bases clipped from V and 9 bases from J, the junction kept 6 bases outside the gene matches. The DNA of the CDR3 is TGCGCCAGCAGCCCTCCTTGGGGGGGTGAGCAGTTCTTC. Translation gives CASSPPWGGEQFF.

This rearrangement joins TRBV29-1 to TRBJ2-5, with D hard to call. Trimming shortened V by 3 bases and J by 0 bases, and 5 bases separated the two germline ends. In germline, CDR1 is SQVTM, CDR2 ANQGSEA. The CDR3 extends over 12 amino acids. CDR3 DNA sequence: TGCAGCGTTGAGCTTTACCAAGAGACCCAGTACTTC. This codes for CSVELYQETQYF.

The chain recombines TRBV7-2 with TRBJ2-7; 9 bases align to TRBD1. The CDR3 extends over 14 amino acids. Trimming removed 5 bases from V and 7 bases from J; junction bases left unmatched: 9. Per germline, CDR1 SGHTA and CDR2 FQGNSA. As DNA, the CDR3 is TGTGCCAGCAGCGCTCCCGGGACAGGGAGAGAGCAGTACTTC. Translating gives CASSAPGTGREQYF.

The CDR3 loop reads CAGRESSGNTIYF. CDR3 nucleotide sequence: TGTGCCGGAAGGGAGAGCTCTGGAAACACCATATATTTT. The gene calls are TRBV7-2 and TRBJ1-3; no clear D. V gave up 11 bases and J gave up 0 bases, with 11 bases separating them. CDR3 length: 13 residues. The germline V gene has CDR1 SGHTA and CDR2 FQGNSA.

The chain couples TRBV7-2 to TRBJ2-7; 9 nucleotides match TRBD2. V shed 0 bases and J 3 bases; nucleotides not matched to a gene: 6. The CDR3 spans 16 residues. The germline V gene encodes CDR1 SGHTA and CDR2 FQGNSA. The CDR3, as DNA: TGTGCCAGCAGCTTAGCCTTAGCGGGAGTTGGCTACGAGCAGTACTTC. Translated, it gives CASSLALAGVGYEQYF.